The sequence of this T cell receptor (beta chain) was determined in a study of identical twins. General observations from the study: Cross-sectional statistical analysis, not tracking of the same donors, underpinned the conclusions.

This clonotype appeared a few times. Its target is not known. V lost 8 bases and J lost 7; bases outside the gene matches: 10. There are 14 residues in the CDR3. MiXCR, applied by TCRdb to the 5' RACE reads, yields one record per CDR3 protein. The sample has 1.5 million or so distinct CDR3 sequences; about 32% are singletons. Each donor was a healthy Caucasian. The chain joins TRBV12-3 or TRBV12-4 to TRBJ2-7; 11 nucleotides align to TRBD2. The sequencing input was cord blood. The clonotype comes from a newborn girl in good health. Here the CDR3 reads CASRLAGPYNEQYF. The CDR3 coding sequence is TGTGCCAGCCGACTAGCGGGACCATACAATGAGCAGTACTTC.